Sequencing of this TCR beta chain was carried out in a study of cytomegalovirus exposure and HLA in healthy donors. Study-level results: Available immune exposure information covered CMV serostatus only. Some V segments, TRBV6-2 and TRBV6-3 among them, were indistinguishable and were therefore excluded.

Turning to this clone: What it recognizes is unknown.

V was clipped by 10 bases and J by 7 bases; unmatched bases: 7. The CDR3 contains 13 residues. Germline V lookup: CDR1 SGHDN, CDR2 FVKESK. Primers for the PCR totalled 60 Vbeta and 13 Jbeta. Produced via immunoSEQ multiplex PCR; TCRdb's table is partial and in-frame only. Seen here are over 100,000 clones, approximately 70% observed once, and the top ten hold about 1.6%. Sequences were obtained from PBMCs. The chain is built from TRBV14 and TRBJ1-4, with 9 bases matching TRBD1. This TCR derives from a man between 18 and 35 years old in good health and CMV-seronegative. CDR3 in DNA: TGTGCCACCTCGGGACAGGGAAGTGAAAAACTGTTTTTT. It codes for CATSGQGSEKLFF.